The entry that follows covers one TCR beta chain sequence. Assay used: immunoSEQ multiplex PCR; TCRdb lists only in-frame clones, some missing. The sample has about 60,000 clones, around 87% seen once. The length of the CDR3 is 17 residues. With V trimmed by 4 bases and J by 1 base, 5 bases remained unmatched. Per the germline V gene, CDR1 is SGHRS and CDR2 is YFSETQ. The data derive from a study of technical replicates of blood from several donors. The sequenced sample was PBMCs. This clonotype was obtained from a human donor in good health. Some clones in this sample may be carry-over from other donors' samples. The chain recombines TRBV5-1 with TRBJ2-3; TRBD2 agrees at 14 bases. The CDR3 region is CASSLTSGGGGTDTQYF. Here the CDR3 DNA reads TGCGCCAGCAGCCTGACTAGCGGGGGGGGTGGCACAGATACGCAGTATTTT.